This T cell receptor (beta chain) emerged from a study of patients and donors after allogeneic stem cell transplantation. TCRdb re-called the RT-PCR reads through MiXCR, storing one row per CDR3 protein. The table has 400,000 to 450,000 distinct CDR3 sequences, roughly 16% seen once. This clonotype turned up a few times. The clonotype was recovered from a human donor who was either an allogeneic HSCT recipient or a stem cell or donor lymphocyte infusion donor (not recorded which). It is not recorded whose cells these are; they may come from a transplant donor. Sequencing used blood, either unsorted or a sorted T cell fraction (not recorded which).

This chain's CDR3 is CASSPGGTRAHTGELFF. The CDR3 nucleotides read TGTGCCAGCAGCCCCGGCGGGACGAGGGCGCACACCGGGGAGCTGTTTTTT. The J gene is TRBJ2-2, the V gene TRBV12-3 or TRBV12-4; a possible D gene is TRBD2 (6 bases). This CDR3 contains 17 residues. Trimming removed 6 bases from V and 3 bases from J, with 20 bases in between.